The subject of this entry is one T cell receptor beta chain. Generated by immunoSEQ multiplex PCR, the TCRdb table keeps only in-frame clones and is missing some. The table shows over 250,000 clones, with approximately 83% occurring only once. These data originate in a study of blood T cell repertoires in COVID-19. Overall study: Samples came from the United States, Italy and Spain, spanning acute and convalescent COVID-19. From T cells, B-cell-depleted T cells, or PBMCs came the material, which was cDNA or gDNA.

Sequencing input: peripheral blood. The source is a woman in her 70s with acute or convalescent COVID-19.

CDR3 in amino acids: CASRGQGQGEPQHF. CDR3 DNA: TGTGCCAGCCGTGGACAGGGACAGGGGGAGCCCCAGCATTTT. The genes are TRBV6-6 and TRBJ1-5; 11 bases fit TRBD1. The ends lost 8 bases at V and 8 bases at J; junction bases unmatched: 8. The CDR3 covers 14 residues. Germline-derived CDR1 and CDR2 are MNHNY and SVGAGI (reference sequence).